Listed here are 19 T cell receptor beta chains from one sample, sequenced in a study of cytomegalovirus exposure and HLA in healthy donors. Researchers ran the PCR with 60 Vbeta and 13 Jbeta primers. TCRdb keeps only in-frame clones here, not all; method: immunoSEQ multiplex PCR. The profile covers about 100,000 clones, with about 76% appearing a single time and 4.2% taken by the ten largest. The sequenced sample was PBMCs. The receptor source for this set is a woman aged 70-85 years in good health and CMV-seropositive.

J is TRBJ1-2 and V is TRBV7-3; tentatively, D is TRBD1 (6 bases). V was shortened by 2 bases and J by 4 bases, with 8 bases between the two germline ends. CDR1 SGHTA and CDR2 FQGTGA come from the germline V gene. The CDR3 length is 13 residues. The CDR3 DNA reads as TGTGCCAGCAGCTTAGACAGGAGCTATGGCTACACCTTC. It encodes CASSLDRSYGYTF. The whole variable domain, remainder taken from reference TRBV7-3 and TRBJ1-2, is GAGVSQTPSNKVTEKGKYVELRCDPISGHTALYWYRQSLGQGPEFLIYFQGTGAADDSGLPNDRFFAVRPEGSVSTLKIQRTERGDSAVYLCASSLDRSYGYTFGSGTRLTVV.

This clone appeared a few times. This chain uses TRBV18 with TRBJ2-7; 10 bases fit TRBD2. The junction had 2 bases not matched to a gene; V was cut back by 4 bases and J by 5 bases. The length of the CDR3 is 13 residues. Per the germline V gene, CDR1 is KGHSH and CDR2 is LQKENI. CDR3 DNA: TGTGCCAGCTCACTTGGGACTAGCGACGAGCAGTACTTC. Translating it yields CASSLGTSDEQYF.

CDR3 residues: CASSLGRAGGSSYEQYF. The CDR3 DNA reads as TGTGCCAGCAGCTTAGGGCGCGCGGGAGGGAGCTCCTACGAGCAGTACTTC. V gene TRBV7-8 combines with J gene TRBJ2-7, with 9 bases lining up with TRBD2. Germline CDR1 reads SGHVS; CDR2 reads FQNEAQ. The CDR3 runs to 17 residues. V shed 1 base, J shed 0 bases, and the junction held 7 bases outside the gene matches.

The chain links TRBV6-1 to TRBJ1-1; no definite D call. CDR1 and CDR2 from the germline V gene are MNHNS and SASEGT. Trimming took 0 bases from V and 11 from J, leaving 13 bases between them. The CDR3 length is 13 residues. CDR3 nucleotides: TGTGCCAGCAGTGAAGCGGAGCGCTCGGGGGCTTTCTTT. Its protein is CASSEAERSGAFF.

The chain links TRBV7-6 to TRBJ2-5, with 7 bases aligning to TRBD1. The CDR3 runs to 13 residues. Germline assignment: CDR1 SGHVS and CDR2 FNYEAQ. The ends lost 5 bases at V and 5 bases at J; junction bases unmatched: 5. The CDR3 spells CASSTDRAETQYF. CDR3 sequence (DNA): TGTGCCAGCAGCACCGACAGGGCGGAGACCCAGTACTTC.

The J gene is TRBJ2-7, the V gene TRBV10-3; D might be TRBD2 (5 bases). Looked up from germline, CDR1 is ENHRY and CDR2 is SYGVKD. The V end lost 6 bases, the J end lost 6 bases, and 24 bases lay between the germline ends. This CDR3 has 16 residues. This CDR3 reads CAISKLRTDPMGEQYF. DNA for the CDR3: TGTGCCATCAGCAAACTCAGGACTGATCCGATGGGCGAGCAGTACTTC.

CDR3 bases: TGCGCCAGCAGCTTGGAGGGACAGTACGAGCAGTACTTC. This translates into CASSLEGQYEQYF. The rearrangement uses TRBV5-1 and TRBJ2-7; TRBD1 matches at 7 bases. The CDR3 sequence is 13 residues long. CDR1 SGHRS and CDR2 YFSETQ come from the germline V gene. J gave up 4 bases and V 0 bases, and 1 base lay outside the gene matches.

V and J are TRBV18 and TRBJ2-5; 9 nucleotides match TRBD2. CDR1 KGHSH and CDR2 LQKENI come from the germline V gene. CDR3 length: 16 amino acids. V was clipped by 0 bases and J by 5 bases; unmatched bases: 7. Written as DNA, the CDR3 is TGTGCCAGCTCACCACCTAGCGGGAGAAGTGAGGAGACCCAGTACTTC. It translates to CASSPPSGRSEETQYF.

In its sample, this clone was seen once. The J gene is TRBJ2-3, the V gene TRBV5-4; 10 positions agree with TRBD2. There are 16 residues in the CDR3. The germline CDR1 and CDR2 sequences are SGHNT and YYREEE (reference sequence). V lost 1 base and J lost 6; bases outside the gene matches: 8. CDR3 sequence: CASSLKLAGSVDTQYF. The CDR3, as DNA: TGTGCCAGCAGCTTGAAACTAGCGGGATCCGTGGATACGCAGTATTTT.

V and J are TRBV23-1 and TRBJ2-7; possible D gene TRBD1, 6 bases. TRBV23-1 is filed as an ORF, its function uncertain. Trimming took off 4 bases at V and 2 bases at J, with 18 bases between the two ends. The CDR3 covers 16 residues. The CDR3 loop is CASSLRRTDLPYEQYF. The CDR3 DNA follows: TGCGCCAGCAGTCTACGCCGGACAGATCTTCCCTACGAGCAGTACTTC.

This clone was seen once. The chain links TRBV14 to TRBJ2-7; D is undetermined. Between the trimmed V and J ends, which lost 2 bases and 1 base, there was a span of 6 bases. This CDR3 is built from 13 residues. Per germline, CDR1 SGHDN and CDR2 FVKESK. The chain's CDR3 is CASSQLLSYEQYF. The CDR3 DNA reads as TGTGCCAGCAGCCAACTCCTGTCCTACGAGCAGTACTTC.

This clone was picked up a small number of times. The gene calls are TRBV14 and TRBJ2-5, with 10 bases identical to TRBD2. The J call is doubtful: the DNA matches TRBJ2-7 better. The CDR3 loop spans 15 amino acids. Per the germline V gene, CDR1 is SGHDN and CDR2 is FVKESK. CDR3 in DNA: TGTGCCAGCAGCCAACTAGCGGGAGCGTGGGACGAGCAGTACTTC. Residues: CASSQLAGAWDEQYF.

The sample holds one count of this clone. This rearrangement joins TRBV5-4 to TRBJ2-3; 13 nucleotides line up with TRBD2. V shed 1 base and J 0 bases; nucleotides not matched to a gene: 2. This CDR3 contains 17 residues. CDR1 and CDR2 (germline): SGHNT, YYREEE (reference sequence). CDR3 bases: TGTGCCAGCAGCTTGTCGACTAGCGGGGGGAGCACAGATACGCAGTATTTT. It yields the protein CASSLSTSGGSTDTQYF.

The chain is built from TRBV2 and TRBJ2-5; 12 bases map to TRBD2. TRBJ2-7 explains the end of the DNA better; the J call may be wrong. The CDR3 length is 16 residues. Looked up from germline, CDR1 is SNHLY and CDR2 is FYNNEI. CDR3 coding DNA: TGTGCCAGCAGTGCGGGACTAGCGGGCGCGAGGTACGAGCAGTACTTC. Protein: CASSAGLAGARYEQYF.

This clone was detected a few times. The rearrangement joins TRBV2 to TRBJ2-5, with D tentatively TRBD2 (6 bases). Between the trimmed V and J ends, which lost 5 bases and 1 base, there was a span of 14 bases. Looked up from germline, CDR1 is SNHLY and CDR2 is FYNNEI. CDR3 length: 15 amino acids. The CDR3 sequence is CASSRSRDSQETQYF. CDR3 in DNA: TGTGCCAGCAGTAGGTCCCGGGACTCCCAAGAGACCCAGTACTTC.

The chain is built from TRBV21-1 and TRBJ1-6; whether TRBD1, the table's D call, matches the DNA was not checked. TRBV21-1 is termed a pseudogene. The CDR3 contains 13 residues. DNA for the CDR3: TGTGCCAGCAGACAGGGGAACAATTCACCCCTCCACTTT. It specifies CASRQGNNSPLHF.

This rearrangement joins TRBV18 to TRBJ1-3, with 7 bases that match TRBD1. This CDR3 is built from 17 residues. V dropped 6 bases and J dropped 0; count of bases not matched to a gene: 11. Germline V gene lookup returns CDR1 KGHSH and CDR2 LQKENI. The chain's CDR3 is CASSQMQGGASGNTIYF. The CDR3 nucleotides read TGTGCCAGCTCCCAGATGCAAGGGGGCGCCTCTGGAAACACCATATATTTT.

The J gene is TRBJ1-3, the V gene TRBV28; D call uncertain. The V and J ends lost 2 bases and 2 bases respectively, with 7 bases between them. There are 14 residues in the CDR3. CDR1 and CDR2 (germline): MDHEN, SYDVKM. The DNA for the CDR3 is TGTGCCAGCAGTTTAGGAGCTACTGGAAACACCATATATTTT. Amino acids: CASSLGATGNTIYF. The whole variable domain, filled in from reference TRBV28 and TRBJ1-3, reads DVKVTQSSRYLVKRTGEKVFLECVQDMDHENMFWYRQDPGLGLRLIYFSYDVKMKEKGDIPEGYSVSREKKERFSLILESASTNQTSMYLCASSLGATGNTIYFGEGSWLTVV.

The chain employs TRBV14 and TRBJ1-2, with a weak D call TRBD1 (6 bases). The germline V gene encodes CDR1 SGHDN and CDR2 FVKESK. V was shortened by 4 bases and J by 2 bases, with 14 bases between the two germline ends. The CDR3 has 15 amino acids. CDR3 loop: CASSRSRGANYGYTF. As DNA, the CDR3 is TGTGCCAGCAGCCGTTCGCGGGGGGCAAACTATGGCTACACCTTC.